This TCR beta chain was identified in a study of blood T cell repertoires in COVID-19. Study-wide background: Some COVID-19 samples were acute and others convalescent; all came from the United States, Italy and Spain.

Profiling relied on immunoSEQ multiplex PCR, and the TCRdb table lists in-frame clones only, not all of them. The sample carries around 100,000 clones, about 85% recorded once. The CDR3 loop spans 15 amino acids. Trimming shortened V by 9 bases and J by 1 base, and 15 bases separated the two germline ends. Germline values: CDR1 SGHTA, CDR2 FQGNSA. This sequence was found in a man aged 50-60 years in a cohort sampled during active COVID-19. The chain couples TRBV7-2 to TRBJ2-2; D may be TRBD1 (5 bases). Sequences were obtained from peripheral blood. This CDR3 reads CARDTIVLNTGELFF. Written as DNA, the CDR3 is TGTGCCAGGGACACGATCGTCCTGAACACCGGGGAGCTGTTTTTT.